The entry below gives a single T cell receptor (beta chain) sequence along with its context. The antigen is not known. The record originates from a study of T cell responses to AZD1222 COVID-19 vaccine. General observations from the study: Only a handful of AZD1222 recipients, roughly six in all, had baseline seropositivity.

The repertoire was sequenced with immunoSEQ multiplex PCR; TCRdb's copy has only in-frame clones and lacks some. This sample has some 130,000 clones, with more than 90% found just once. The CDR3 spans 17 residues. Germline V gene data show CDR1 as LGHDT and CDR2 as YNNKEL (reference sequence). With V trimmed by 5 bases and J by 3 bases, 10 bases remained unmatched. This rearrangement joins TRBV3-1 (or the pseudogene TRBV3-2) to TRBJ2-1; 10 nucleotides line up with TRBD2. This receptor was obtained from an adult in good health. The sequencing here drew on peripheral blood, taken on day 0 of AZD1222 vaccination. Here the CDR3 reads CASSTRLAGGGYNEQFF. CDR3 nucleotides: TGTGCCAGCAGCACTCGTTTAGCGGGAGGTGGCTACAATGAGCAGTTCTTC.